Sequencing of this T cell receptor (beta chain) was carried out in a study of blood T cell repertoires in COVID-19. For the study at large: COVID-19 samples from acute and convalescent phases originated in the United States, Italy and Spain.

Cohort assignment relied on participant-reported clinical history. Recovery meant two consecutive negative NP/OP PCR tests, professional clearance, or resolved symptoms. Per the authors' pipeline: Quantification of nucleated cells was approximated via reference gene primer amplification. The table came from immunoSEQ multiplex PCR; TCRdb's copy has only in-frame clones and leaves some out. The V and J calls and the clone size are those of that table, but D and trimming were determined from the DNA. The table includes hundreds of thousands of clones, over 75% detected once. V dropped 4 bases and J dropped 6 bases, with 13 bases sitting between them. Germline-derived CDR1 and CDR2 are SGHRS and YFSETQ. CDR3 length: 13 amino acids.

Sequenced input: PBMCs or T cells enriched from blood (not recorded which). This clonotype originated in a man aged 30-40 years who had recovered from COVID-19. The chain is built from TRBV5-1 and TRBJ1-1, with D possibly being TRBD1 (6 bases). The CDR3, as DNA: TGCGCCAGCAGCAATAGGGGGTTCGCTGAAGCTTTCTTT. This translates into CASSNRGFAEAFF.